Here is one T cell receptor beta chain with its context. Its antigen is undetermined. Original analysis: CDR3 was compared across clinicopathological groups, and the resulting differences were used to build a distant-metastasis classifier for papillary thyroid cancer. With MiXCR, TCRdb called clones anew from the PCR reads. It is TCRdb's table, rather than the study itself, that gives the V and J calls and clone size. Of tens of thousands of clones in the sample, under 20% are singletons; the top ten hold 22%. There were no patients who had received any treatment before thyroid surgery. CDR3 length: 16 residues. Germline assignment: CDR1 GTSNPN and CDR2 SVGIG (reference sequence). V lost 1 base to trimming and J lost 2 bases, with 18 bases between them. The source of the sample is a study of metastatic and nonmetastatic thyroid tumors. About the research overall: Comparison of repertoires was carried out across blood and tumor or nodule tissue from malignant and benign thyroid patients. Whole-study findings and limits: It was reported that TCR beta diversity was significantly higher in malignant thyroid tumors than benign nodules, in blood and tumor.

The TCR comes from a female donor with papillary thyroid cancer or a benign thyroid nodule (not recorded which). Some clones in this sample may be carry-over from other donors' samples. The sample comprised blood. This chain connects TRBV30 to TRBJ2-7; weak D call: TRBD1 (6 bases). CDR3 residues: CAWSDPDRDTTYEQYF. CDR3 coding DNA: TGTGCCTGGAGTGACCCAGACCGGGACACGACCTACGAGCAGTACTTC.